Listed here are 18 T cell receptor beta chains from one sample, sequenced in a study of T-cell memory formation after mild COVID-19. Via MiXCR, TCRdb re-called the 5' RACE reads, giving one row per CDR3 protein. The data show some 200,000 distinct CDR3 sequences, about a fifth seen once. The sample taken for sequencing was PBMCs or a T cell subset sorted from them (not recorded which). The receptors were gathered from an adult woman who had mild COVID-19 (a few samples of this study predate the infection). Cell type and time point are not known.

This sequence joins TRBV29-1 and TRBJ2-3; 12 bases map to TRBD2. CDR3 length: 18 amino acids. Germline CDR1 is SQVTM and CDR2 is ANQGSEA. V was pared by 6 bases and J by 6 bases, with 19 bases of the junction left unmatched. The CDR3 loop reads CSVSLPGTSGLELDTQYF. The CDR3 DNA sequence: TGCAGCGTCTCTCTCCCCGGGACTAGCGGGCTTGAATTGGATACGCAGTATTTT.

This clonotype was seen a handful of times. The J gene is TRBJ1-1, the V gene TRBV29-1; possible D gene TRBD1, 5 bases. There are 15 residues in the CDR3. Per the germline V gene, CDR1 is SQVTM and CDR2 is ANQGSEA. V shed 5 bases and J shed 5 bases, with 21 bases lying between them. CDR3: CSVPDWDSRRTEAFF. The CDR3 DNA follows: TGCAGCGTTCCGGATTGGGACTCTCGTCGGACTGAAGCTTTCTTT.

This clonotype has a single count. The gene calls are TRBV7-6 and TRBJ2-1; D unresolved. Germline CDR1 is SGHVS and CDR2 is FNYEAQ. This CDR3 has 15 amino acids. V was clipped by 1 base and J by 4 bases, with 11 bases between them. The CDR3 region has the DNA TGTGCCAGCAGCTTAGGAGGTGTAAGGTACAATGAGCAGTTCTTC. This translates into CASSLGGVRYNEQFF.

The chain combines TRBV9 with TRBJ2-2; the match to TRBD1 covers 10 bases. The junction had 6 bases not matched to a gene; V was cut back by 0 bases and J by 4 bases. This CDR3 comprises 17 residues. The germline V gene encodes CDR1 SGDLS and CDR2 YYNGEE. CDR3 in amino acids: CASSVEWTGGSTGELFF. The CDR3 bases are TGTGCCAGCAGCGTAGAGTGGACAGGGGGAAGCACCGGGGAGCTGTTTTTT.

The chain employs TRBV29-1 and TRBJ2-7; 11 nucleotides agree with TRBD1. The V and J ends lost 6 bases and 1 base, in that order; junction bases with no gene match: 5. The CDR3 covers 14 residues. CDR1 SQVTM and CDR2 ANQGSEA come from the germline V gene. The CDR3 DNA reads TGCAGCGTCCCAGGACAGGGGGCGTCCTACGAGCAGTACTTC. Translated: CSVPGQGASYEQYF.

This clonotype was found a few times. This chain uses TRBV7-6 with TRBJ2-7; D could derive from TRBD1 or TRBD2 (6 bases each). The CDR3 sequence is 17 residues long. Germline assignment: CDR1 SGHVS and CDR2 FNYEAQ. The ends were cut back, 1 base at V and 0 bases at J, with 16 bases in the middle. The CDR3 here is CASSLVGAGSGSYEQYF. The CDR3 DNA follows: TGTGCCAGCAGCTTAGTGGGGGCAGGTAGCGGCTCCTACGAGCAGTACTTC.

The table lists this clonotype with a few counts. The chain links TRBV11-2 to TRBJ2-3; unclear D gene. Trimming took off 5 bases at V and 2 bases at J, with 17 bases between the two ends. Germline V gene sequence: CDR1 SGHAT, CDR2 FQNNGV. This CDR3 spans 16 amino acids. The CDR3 coding sequence is TGTGCCAGCAGCCCACCTGTACAGCAGTTCACAGATACGCAGTATTTT. Protein: CASSPPVQQFTDTQYF.

The chain has TRBV13 and TRBJ2-5; D unresolved. The V end lost 2 bases, the J end lost 4 bases, and 5 bases lay between the germline ends. CDR3 length: 12 residues. In germline, CDR1 is PRHDT, CDR2 FYEKMQ (reference sequence). CDR3 DNA sequence: TGTGCCAGCAGCTTAATCCCAGAGACCCAGTACTTC. As protein: CASSLIPETQYF.

This clonotype was found a few times. This chain uses TRBV18 with TRBJ2-1; no definite D call. The V end was cut by 3 bases, the J end by 4 bases, with 7 bases between. This CDR3 is built from 13 residues. Germline loops: CDR1 KGHSH, CDR2 LQKENI. CDR3: CASSPVSYNEQFF. The CDR3 nucleotides are TGTGCCAGCTCACCCGTCAGTTACAATGAGCAGTTCTTC. Combining the CDR3 with reference TRBV18 and TRBJ2-1 gives the whole variable domain NAGVMQNPRHLVRRRGQEARLRCSPMKGHSHVYWYRQLPEEGLKFMVYLQKENIIDESGMPKERFSAEFPKEGPSILRIQQVVRGDSAAYFCASSPVSYNEQFFGPGTRLTVL.

The CDR3 region has the DNA TGCGCCAGCAGCCACACGGACACCAGCAATCAGCCCCAGCATTTT. Residues: CASSHTDTSNQPQHF. The chain has TRBV4-1 and TRBJ1-5; a possible D gene is TRBD1 (5 bases). Germline values: CDR1 MGHRA, CDR2 YSYEKL. The CDR3 consists of 15 residues. Trimming cost V 3 bases and J 1 base, with 10 bases left between them.

This clonotype was found many times. The chain has TRBV5-6 and TRBJ2-3; possible D gene TRBD1, 6 bases. The length of the CDR3 is 18 residues. Germline V gives CDR1 SGHDT, CDR2 YYEEEE. V was cut by 4 bases and J by 0 bases, with 21 bases left in between. The CDR3 nucleotides read TGTGCCAGCAGCACGGACAGACTAATACTTCCAAGCACAGATACGCAGTATTTT. Translated: CASSTDRLILPSTDTQYF.

There are a few counts of this clonotype. The J gene is TRBJ1-2, the V gene TRBV6-2 or TRBV6-3; D gene uncertain. The CDR3 spans 14 residues. V lost 0 bases, J lost 4 bases, and 9 bases lay in between. The V gene's germline CDR1 is MNHEY and CDR2 SVGEGT. DNA of the CDR3: TGTGCCAGCAGTTACTCAGAGAGGAGCTATGGCTACACCTTC. Its protein is CASSYSERSYGYTF.

This clonotype was detected ten times or more. This rearrangement joins TRBV7-9 to TRBJ2-3, with TRBD2 matching over 7 bases. The CDR3 has 14 residues. V shed 8 bases and J 4 bases; nucleotides not matched to a gene: 9. Looked up from germline, CDR1 is SEHNR and CDR2 is FQNEAQ (reference sequence). The CDR3 spells CASVLASGADTQYF. In DNA form, the CDR3 reads TGTGCCAGCGTACTAGCGTCGGGCGCAGATACGCAGTATTTT.

This clonotype was seen only a few times. The V gene is TRBV20-1, the J gene TRBJ1-1; TRBD1 agrees at 9 bases. Germline lookup yields CDR1 DFQATT and CDR2 SNEGSKA (reference sequence). The CDR3 extends over 16 amino acids. V was pared by 3 bases and J by 5 bases, with 13 bases of the junction left unmatched. CDR3 bases: TGCAGTGCTAGTACCGCACAGGGGGCTTGGGGGACTGAAGCTTTCTTT. It codes for CSASTAQGAWGTEAFF.

This clonotype has a single count. The genes are TRBV19 and TRBJ2-2, with TRBD1 as a possible D gene (6 bases). Germline assignment: CDR1 LNHDA and CDR2 SQIVND (reference sequence). V was clipped by 8 bases and J by 4 bases, with 8 bases between them. The CDR3 runs to 12 residues. The CDR3 bases are TGTGCCAGTGCACAGGGCACCGGGGAGCTGTTTTTT. Its protein is CASAQGTGELFF.

This clonotype has a handful of counts. The chain recombines TRBV29-1 with TRBJ2-7; D is uncertain. This CDR3 region has 16 residues. The V and J ends lost 1 base and 0 bases respectively, with 16 bases between them. CDR1 and CDR2 (germline): SQVTM, ANQGSEA. CDR3 in DNA: TGCAGCGTTGAAGGCCCTGACGGCTCGAGCTCCTACGAGCAGTACTTC. Its protein is CSVEGPDGSSSYEQYF.

A few counts support this clonotype. The V call is TRBV6-1, the J call TRBJ2-1, with TRBD1 as a possible D gene (5 bases). Germline CDR1 is MNHNS and CDR2 is SASEGT. CDR3 length equals 15 residues. Trimming left V 3 bases short and J 9 bases short, with 18 bases between. The CDR3 coding sequence is TGTGCCAGCAGTGACCCGGCAGGGTCCTTCGGTGAGCAGTTCTTC. Translated, it gives CASSDPAGSFGEQFF.

The chain couples TRBV10-3 to TRBJ2-1, with D perhaps TRBD1 (6 bases). CDR1 and CDR2 from the germline V gene are ENHRY and SYGVKD. There are 15 residues in the CDR3. The V end lost 5 bases, the J end lost 5 bases, and 16 bases lay between the germline ends. CDR3 loop: CAISMAGAPNNEQFF. The CDR3 bases are TGTGCCATCAGTATGGCAGGGGCGCCCAACAATGAGCAGTTCTTC.